This record covers a single T cell receptor beta chain. The data were taken from a study of monozygotic twins with inflammatory bowel disease. TCRdb processed the 5' RACE reads again and assigns one entry to each CDR3 protein, with no DNA. In total, the table holds about 160,000 distinct CDR3 sequences. The CDR3 has 15 residues. Germline values: CDR1 SGHRS, CDR2 YFSETQ. The source material was blood. This clonotype originated in a human donor with ulcerative colitis or Crohn's disease, or a healthy co-twin of an affected twin (not recorded which). The chain combines TRBV5-1 with TRBJ2-1; TCRdb proposes TRBD2, but this gene call is untestable without DNA. CDR3 residues: CASSKGLDSYNEQFF.